This T cell receptor beta chain was sequenced for a study of CD8 T cells in Susac syndrome (dated by TCRdb to the late 2010s). As for the study more broadly: The study used repertoire sequencing to test whether antigen drove CD8+ T cell activation and differentiation in Susac syndrome. CD8+ T cell repertoire clonality was compared between more than ten healthy donors, some 14 Susac syndrome patients and 15 multiple sclerosis patients. General conclusions and limits of the study: The TCR sequencing and HLA analysis was acknowledged to have included a relatively small number of individuals.

RNA was extracted with the RNeasy kit and roughly 0.45 to 1 ug was reverse transcribed using random hexamers. The immunoSEQ multiplex PCR assay, which covers 54 Vbeta and 13 Jbeta segments, was used to amplify TCR beta CDR3 regions. PCR amplification bias was corrected using a synthetic template baseline for primer optimization and computational correction. Per the source publication's procedure: Only productive sequences were kept, with reads annotated to V, D and J genes according to IMGT and analyzed in immunoSEQ Analyzer. To calculate clonality, Shannon entropy was normalized by log2 of the number of productive unique sequences and then subtracted from one. Public and private clones were assessed among the 100 most prevalent clones of each patient and control. Clones were defined as Susac-specific if absent from the healthy and MS cohorts, from under 1,200 published viral clones and from other ImmuneACCESS disease sequences. The public reads were quality trimmed at Q25 with fastp and then assembled into clones with MiXCR by TCRdb, keeping productive beta chains. One record per CDR3 amino acid sequence lists the most common genes and DNA. For this entry, the V and J calls and clone size follow TCRdb and not the study's own pipeline. This sample is represented by around 270,000 distinct CDR3 sequences; almost 85% of them were singletons. The biggest ten clones account for 0.2% to 0.25% of the sample.

As regards this clonotype: This receptor's antigen is unknown. It has no much larger one-base neighbor in the sample; base qualities were not kept.

Peripheral blood CD8+ and CD4+ T cells from healthy donors, Susac syndrome patients and multiple sclerosis patients were profiled by high-throughput TCR beta sequencing. The multiple sclerosis controls were treatment-naive patients who had stable or active relapsing-remitting disease and met the revised McDonald criteria. CD8+ TEMRA cells were enriched by FACS, while bulk CD8+ and CD4+ T cells were purified by magnetic negative isolation. Blood was drawn into EDTA tubes, processed within 24 hours, and PBMCs were isolated by density gradient centrifugation. PBMCs intended for TCR sequencing were cryopreserved in liquid nitrogen and thawed later in a water bath at 37 degrees C. The sorted or isolated CD4+, CD8+ and CD8+ TEMRA cells reached a purity of at least 90%. The germline V gene supplies CDR1 MDHEN and CDR2 SYDVKM. The CDR3 contains 15 residues, cysteine and phenylalanine counted. Only the CDR3 portion is preserved as DNA: 45 bases, with reading frame beginning at the first base. Trimming takes 8 bases from V and 0 bases from J, and the germline ends sit 11 bases apart.

This sequence was found in a human donor with multiple sclerosis. Sequencing was done on a sample of CD8+ T cells from PBMCs. The chain joins TRBV28 to TRBJ2-6; too little of a D gene remains to name it. The CDR3 here reads CASADNYSGANVLTF. The DNA sequence is TGTGCCAGCGCCGACAACTACTCTGGGGCCAACGTCCTGACTTTC. The reference TRBV28 and TRBJ2-6 proteins fill in what lies around the CDR3, so the full variable domain reads DVKVTQSSRYLVKRTGEKVFLECVQDMDHENMFWYRQDPGLGLRLIYFSYDVKMKEKGDIPEGYSVSREKKERFSLILESASTNQTSMYLCASADNYSGANVLTFGAGSRLTVL.